These 31 T cell receptor beta chains came from one sample sequenced in a study of cytomegalovirus exposure and HLA in healthy donors. Vbeta (60) and Jbeta (13) primers were used in the PCR. Libraries were prepared by immunoSEQ multiplex PCR; TCRdb keeps only in-frame clonotypes and omits some of them. The table has under 150,000 clones, approximately 80% seen once. Sequenced sample: PBMCs. These receptors all stem from a man aged 18 to 30 in good health and CMV-seronegative.

V and J are TRBV7-2 and TRBJ1-1; 7 bases align to TRBD1. J lost 5 bases, V lost 4 bases, and 4 bases had no gene match. This CDR3 is 13 amino acids long. Germline V CDR1 and CDR2: SGHTA, FQGNSA. The CDR3 sequence is CASSSRQGTEAFF. As DNA, the CDR3 is TGTGCCAGCAGCTCACGACAGGGTACTGAAGCTTTCTTT.

Sample share makes this clone medium-sized. CDR3 coding DNA: TGTGCCAGCAGCTCTGGACAGGGAAGCAATCAGCCCCAGCATTTT. This sequence encodes CASSSGQGSNQPQHF. The J gene is TRBJ1-5, the V gene TRBV7-9, with 8 bases fitting TRBD1. This CDR3 is built from 15 residues. The V segment lost 4 bases and the J segment 1 base; nucleotides outside the gene matches: 3. Germline values: CDR1 SEHNR, CDR2 FQNEAQ (reference sequence).

CDR3 amino acids: CASSNSLSSYEQYF. In DNA form, the CDR3 reads TGTGCCAGCAGTAACAGCTTAAGCTCCTACGAGCAGTACTTC. The gene calls are TRBV6-5 and TRBJ2-7; D call uncertain. Germline assignment: CDR1 MNHEY and CDR2 SVGAGI. CDR3 length: 14 residues. Trimming shortened V by 5 bases and J by 0 bases, and 11 bases separated the two germline ends.

This clone is a singleton in its sample. CDR3 residues: CASSPGTSGRDTQYF. For the CDR3, the DNA is TGTGCCAGCAGTCCCGGGACTAGCGGTCGAGATACGCAGTATTTT. This chain links TRBV28 with TRBJ2-3; 11 bases line up with TRBD2. CDR3 length equals 15 residues. The junction had 6 bases not matched to a gene; V was cut back by 5 bases and J by 5 bases. Looked up from germline, CDR1 is MDHEN and CDR2 is SYDVKM.

The chain recombines TRBV5-4 with TRBJ2-7; 8 nucleotides match TRBD2. CDR1 SGHNT and CDR2 YYREEE come from the germline V gene (reference sequence). The CDR3 totals 16 residues. V was clipped by 4 bases and J by 0 bases; unmatched bases: 9. The CDR3 bases are TGTGCCAGCAGCCTCCTGGCGGGGGGTACCTCCTACGAGCAGTACTTC. Encoded protein: CASSLLAGGTSYEQYF.

The chain uses TRBV27 and TRBJ2-2, with D perhaps matching TRBD2 (5 bases). Germline loops: CDR1 MNHEY, CDR2 SMNVEV (reference sequence). V was pared by 3 bases and J by 1 base, with 12 bases between. CDR3 length equals 16 residues. CDR3 sequence (DNA): TGTGCCAGCAGTTTGGGTCCGGGATGGAACACCGGGGAGCTGTTTTTT. Translation gives CASSLGPGWNTGELFF.

The chain carries TRBV27 and TRBJ2-5; D is unresolved. The CDR3 loop spans 11 amino acids. V dropped 4 bases and J dropped 2 bases, with 2 bases sitting between them. CDR1 and CDR2 from the germline V gene are MNHEY and SMNVEV (reference sequence). CDR3 DNA sequence: TGTGCCAGCAGTTCTCAAGAGACCCAGTACTTC. This sequence encodes CASSSQETQYF.

The chain links TRBV10-1 to TRBJ2-3; perhaps TRBD2 as D (5 bases). The CDR3 extends over 15 amino acids. Per the germline V gene, CDR1 is WNHNN and CDR2 is SYGVQD (reference sequence). V lost 0 bases and J lost 2, with 9 bases in between. DNA for the CDR3: TGCGCCAGCAGTGAGTCGGGAGTTTCCACAGATACGCAGTATTTT. This translates into CASSESGVSTDTQYF.

The rearrangement uses TRBV27 and TRBJ1-1; 8 bases agree with TRBD1. J lost 3 bases, V lost 4 bases, and 7 bases had no gene match. The CDR3 loop spans 15 amino acids. Germline loops: CDR1 MNHEY, CDR2 SMNVEV (reference sequence). The CDR3 nucleotides are TGTGCCAGCAGTTCACCTGGGACAGGCGACACTGAAGCTTTCTTT. It specifies CASSSPGTGDTEAFF.

V and J are TRBV6-5 and TRBJ2-1; tentative D call: TRBD1 (6 bases). The CDR3 sequence is 16 residues long. CDR1 MNHEY and CDR2 SVGAGI come from the germline V gene. Trimming pared 0 bases from V and 7 bases from J, leaving 16 bases between. The CDR3 sequence is CASSYSVGAGSNEQFF. CDR3 sequence (DNA): TGTGCCAGCAGTTACTCGGTGGGGGCTGGTTCTAATGAGCAGTTCTTC.

The chain is built from TRBV30 and TRBJ2-7; 9 positions match TRBD2. Unmatched junction bases numbered 5, after V lost 5 bases and J lost 3 bases. The CDR3 extends over 13 amino acids. The germline V gene has CDR1 GTSNPN and CDR2 SVGIG (reference sequence). The CDR3 is CAWAGLAGYEQYF. CDR3 bases: TGTGCCTGGGCGGGACTAGCAGGCTACGAGCAGTACTTC.

V is TRBV29-1 and J is TRBJ2-3; maybe TRBD1 (6 bases). Trimming shortened V by 7 bases and J by 2 bases, and 16 bases separated the two germline ends. CDR3 size: 14 residues. The germline gives CDR1 SQVTM, CDR2 ANQGSEA. The CDR3 sequence: CSGGQFPATDTQYF. The CDR3 nucleotides read TGCAGCGGCGGACAGTTCCCAGCCACAGATACGCAGTATTTT.

The V and J genes are TRBV9 and TRBJ1-6; D remains ambiguous. Looked up from germline, CDR1 is SGDLS and CDR2 is YYNGEE. The length of the CDR3 is 15 residues. V was pared by 1 base and J by 9 bases, with 14 bases between. In DNA form, the CDR3 reads TGTGCCAGCAGCGTATCTTGGGAGGTTGGTTCACCCCTCCACTTT. Its translation: CASSVSWEVGSPLHF.

This clone was seen more than once but under ten times. The chain recombines TRBV18 with TRBJ2-7, with D possibly TRBD2 on 5 matching bases. V lost 2 bases to trimming and J lost 3 bases, with 8 bases between them. In germline, CDR1 is KGHSH, CDR2 LQKENI. The CDR3 has 13 residues. The CDR3 bases are TGTGCCAGCTCACCAGTGGACTTCTACGAGCAGTACTTC. Its protein product is CASSPVDFYEQYF.

The rearrangement links TRBV5-1 to TRBJ1-2; D is perhaps TRBD1 (6 bases). The CDR3 runs to 14 residues. The V and J ends lost 3 bases and 6 bases respectively, with 15 bases between them. Germline V gene data show CDR1 as SGHRS and CDR2 as YFSETQ. The CDR3 is CASSSVQGIDGYTF. The DNA for the CDR3 is TGCGCCAGCAGCTCCGTCCAGGGGATAGATGGCTACACCTTC.

The CDR3 sequence: CASSQDPGLTSGGPNNEQFF. The CDR3 DNA is TGCGCCAGCAGCCAAGATCCGGGTTTAACTAGCGGGGGGCCTAACAATGAGCAGTTCTTC. This sequence joins TRBV4-3 and TRBJ2-1, with 12 bases fitting TRBD2. Germline V lookup: CDR1 LGHNA, CDR2 YSLEER. The trim removed 0 bases at V and 5 bases at J, leaving 14 bases unmatched. The CDR3 is 20 amino acids.

This chain links TRBV4-2 with TRBJ2-7; 8 nucleotides align to TRBD2. V lost 3 bases to trimming and J lost 2 bases; unmatched junction nucleotides: 6. Germline CDR1 is LGHNA and CDR2 is YNFKEQ. This CDR3 region has 15 residues. CDR3 protein: CASSQGRGGPYEQYF. The CDR3, as DNA: TGTGCCAGCAGCCAGGGGCGCGGGGGGCCCTACGAGCAGTACTTC.

The chain employs TRBV5-8 and TRBJ1-5; possible D gene TRBD1, 6 bases. V lost 4 bases, J lost 7 bases, and 15 bases lay in between. The CDR3 length is 14 residues. Per the germline V gene, CDR1 is SGHTS and CDR2 is YDEGEE. The CDR3 nucleotides read TGTGCCAGCAGCCCGATCACAGGGTTCCAGCCCCAGCATTTT. Protein product: CASSPITGFQPQHF.

The chain uses TRBV7-9 and TRBJ1-4, with D possibly TRBD1 on 6 matching bases. Germline CDR1 and CDR2: SEHNR and FQNEAQ (reference sequence). V gave up 0 bases and J gave up 3 bases, with 8 bases separating them. The CDR3 contains 15 residues. CDR3 amino acids: CASSLATGSNEKLFF. In DNA form, the CDR3 reads TGTGCCAGCAGCTTAGCGACAGGCTCTAATGAAAAACTGTTTTTT.

V gene TRBV19 combines with J gene TRBJ2-1; perhaps TRBD1 as D (5 bases). Germline values: CDR1 LNHDA, CDR2 SQIVND (reference sequence). Trimming left V 3 bases short and J 8 bases short, with 8 bases between. The CDR3 contains 12 residues. Written as DNA, the CDR3 is TGTGCCAGTAGTATTAGGGGTTATGAGCAGTTCTTC. Protein sequence: CASSIRGYEQFF.

The table lists this clone with a few counts. The chain joins TRBV2 to TRBJ2-7; D is possibly TRBD1 (6 bases). The V end was cut by 8 bases, the J end by 2 bases, with 10 bases between. The CDR3 has 12 residues. Germline V lookup: CDR1 SNHLY, CDR2 FYNNEI. The CDR3 reads CASFQGTYEQYF. The DNA for the CDR3 is TGTGCCAGCTTCCAGGGGACCTACGAGCAGTACTTC.

This rearrangement joins TRBV28 to TRBJ2-2, with D perhaps TRBD1 (6 bases). V dropped 4 bases and J dropped 2 bases, with 29 bases sitting between them. Germline loops: CDR1 MDHEN, CDR2 SYDVKM. The CDR3 covers 21 residues. The CDR3 sequence: CASSYQVWPPGTRGNTGELFF. The CDR3 DNA follows: TGTGCCAGCAGTTATCAGGTCTGGCCCCCAGGGACACGGGGAAACACCGGGGAGCTGTTTTTT.

This clone was observed a single time. The genes are TRBV5-1 and TRBJ1-1; possibly TRBD1 for D (5 bases). Between the trimmed V and J ends, which lost 1 base and 3 bases, there was a span of 10 bases. This CDR3 contains 14 residues. Germline V CDR1 and CDR2: SGHRS, YFSETQ. The CDR3 DNA sequence: TGCGCCAGCAGCTTGTTGCAGGGCGACACTGAAGCTTTCTTT. Translation gives CASSLLQGDTEAFF. Supplemented by reference TRBV5-1 and TRBJ1-1, the full variable domain reads KAGVTQTPRYLIKTRGQQVTLSCSPISGHRSVSWYQQTPGQGLQFLFEYFSETQRNKGNFPGRFSGRQFSNSRSEMNVSTLELGDSALYLCASSLLQGDTEAFFGQGTRLTVV.

This clone was seen more than once but under ten times. The chain links TRBV20-1 to TRBJ1-1; TRBD1 matches 7 bases. The CDR3 spans 11 residues. CDR1 and CDR2 (germline): DFQATT, SNEGSKA (reference sequence). V lost 5 bases, J lost 8 bases, and 5 bases stayed unmatched. The DNA of the CDR3 is TGCAGTGCTCAGACAGGGATCGAAGCTTTCTTT. Protein sequence: CSAQTGIEAFF.

The chain carries TRBV4-3 and TRBJ1-1; 7 bases line up with TRBD1. The germline V gene has CDR1 LGHNA and CDR2 YSLEER. This CDR3 is built from 14 residues. Germline trimming cut 6 bases from V and 3 bases from J; bases unmatched to any gene: 7. This chain's CDR3 is CASSRDRRDTEAFF. The CDR3 DNA reads as TGCGCCAGCAGTCGGGACAGACGGGACACTGAAGCTTTCTTT.

This rearrangement joins TRBV27 to TRBJ1-2; tentatively, D is TRBD1 (6 bases). Trimming cost V 7 bases and J 2 bases, with 20 bases left between them. Germline CDR1 reads MNHEY; CDR2 reads SMNVEV (reference sequence). The CDR3 is 16 amino acids. The CDR3 sequence: CASTRSSVGQNYGYTF. In DNA, the CDR3 is TGTGCCAGCACCCGTTCATCCGTCGGACAGAACTATGGCTACACCTTC.

This chain uses TRBV27 with TRBJ1-5; 8 positions match TRBD1. With 2 bases clipped from V and 4 bases from J, the junction kept 4 bases outside the gene matches. This CDR3 has 15 residues. Germline CDR1 reads MNHEY; CDR2 reads SMNVEV (reference sequence). The CDR3 loop is CASSLDRGGNQPQHF. DNA for the CDR3: TGTGCCAGCAGTTTAGACAGGGGCGGAAATCAGCCCCAGCATTTT.

This clone was seen once. The V and J genes are TRBV5-4 and TRBJ2-5; 9 positions match TRBD2. The J segment lost 4 bases and the V segment lost 4 bases, leaving 8 bases of the junction unmatched. The length of the CDR3 is 15 residues. Germline V lookup: CDR1 SGHNT, CDR2 YYREEE (reference sequence). This chain's CDR3 is CASSGRTSARETQYF. The DNA for the CDR3 is TGTGCCAGCAGCGGGAGGACTAGCGCGAGAGAGACCCAGTACTTC. Looking up the rest from reference TRBV5-4 and TRBJ2-5 gives the full variable domain: ETGVTQSPTHLIKTRGQQVTLRCSSQSGHNTVSWYQQALGQGPQFIFQYYREEENGRGNFPPRFSGLQFPNYSSELNVNALELDDSALYLCASSGRTSARETQYFGPGTRLLVL.

The rearrangement joins TRBV9 to TRBJ2-5, with D tentatively TRBD2 (5 bases). Germline V gene sequence: CDR1 SGDLS, CDR2 YYNGEE. The length of the CDR3 is 15 residues. Trimming took 2 bases from V and 4 from J, leaving 15 bases between them. CDR3 sequence reads: CASSVYTSLRETQYF. CDR3 bases: TGTGCCAGCAGCGTTTACACTAGTCTTAGAGAGACCCAGTACTTC.

This clone appeared a few times. The chain has TRBV11-3 and TRBJ2-2; a possible D gene is TRBD1 (5 bases). The CDR3 sequence is 15 residues long. V was pared by 2 bases and J by 4 bases, with 11 bases between. Germline CDR1 and CDR2: SGHNT and YENEEA. CDR3 nucleotides: TGTGCCAGCAGCTTAAGGCAGGGTCCCACCGGGGAGCTGTTTTTT. It yields the protein CASSLRQGPTGELFF.

V usage is TRBV7-2 and J usage is TRBJ1-5; D uncertain. CDR1 and CDR2 (germline): SGHTA, FQGNSA. This CDR3 spans 14 amino acids. The V gene lost 2 bases and the J gene lost 2 bases, with 7 bases spanning the gap. CDR3 DNA: TGTGCCAGCAGCTTAATCGCAGGCAATCAGCCCCAGCATTTT. Amino acid sequence: CASSLIAGNQPQHF. Full variable domain (rest looked up from reference TRBV7-2 and TRBJ1-5): GAGVSQSPSNKVTEKGKDVELRCDPISGHTALYWYRQSLGQGLEFLIYFQGNSAPDKSGLPSDRFSAERTGGSVSTLTIQRTQQEDSAVYLCASSLIAGNQPQHFGDGTRLSIL.